Listed below are T cell receptor beta chains from one sample, sequenced in a study of OX40 agonist ivuxolimab in advanced cancers. The assay was immunoSEQ multiplex PCR, and TCRdb's table has in-frame clones only and misses some. Altogether tens of thousands of clones are present, about 86% being singletons, with the ten largest covering around 2%. The material was CD4+ or CD8+ T cells sorted from blood, obtained in a trial of the OX40 agonist ivuxolimab. The origin of the receptors is an adult with an advanced solid tumor such as melanoma, head and neck, liver or kidney cancer. The CDR3 runs from the conserved cysteine through the conserved F or W. The D gene is left open where the match is weak. Clone size, where shown, is once, few, many, or a class for clones that have expanded.

abundance: once
v_gene: TRBV7-6
d_gene: TRBD1
j_gene: TRBJ1-2
CDR3nt: TGTGCCAGCAGCCCTCTCTTGGGACAGAATATTAACTATGGCTACACCTTC
CDR3aa: CASSPLLGQNINYGYTF

abundance: -
v_gene: TRBV28
d_gene: TRBD1
j_gene: TRBJ2-3
CDR3nt: TGTGCCAGCCTTGGGAGTAGGACAGGGGCAGGGGATACGCAGTATTTT
CDR3aa: CASLGSRTGAGDTQYF

abundance: -
v_gene: TRBV28
d_gene: TRBD2
j_gene: TRBJ2-3
CDR3nt: TGTGCCAGCAGTTCGGGGGGAACAGATACGCAGTATTTT
CDR3aa: CASSSGGTDTQYF

abundance: -
v_gene: TRBV27
d_gene: -
j_gene: TRBJ1-2
CDR3nt: TGTGCCAGCAGTCCCCAGGGGCTGACCCGGGGCTATGGCTACACCTTC
CDR3aa: CASSPQGLTRGYGYTF

abundance: -
v_gene: TRBV9
d_gene: TRBD1
j_gene: TRBJ2-5
CDR3nt: TGTGCCAGCAGCCCACGGGACAGCCAGGGGACCCAGTACTTC
CDR3aa: CASSPRDSQGTQYF

abundance: -
v_gene: TRBV5-4
d_gene: -
j_gene: TRBJ2-7
CDR3nt: TGTGCCAGCAGCTTGGAAACGGGACTCTCCTACGAGCAGTACTTC
CDR3aa: CASSLETGLSYEQYF

abundance: -
v_gene: TRBV5-1
d_gene: -
j_gene: TRBJ2-3
CDR3nt: TGCGCCAGCAGTACCTCATCACCCGCACACCTATATACGCAGTATTTT
CDR3aa: CASSTSSPAHLYTQYF

abundance: -
v_gene: TRBV28
d_gene: -
j_gene: TRBJ1-5
CDR3nt: TGTGCCAGCAGTGGATCTGGGGGTGGCAATCAGCCCCAGCATTTT
CDR3aa: CASSGSGGGNQPQHF

abundance: few
v_gene: TRBV28
d_gene: TRBD1
j_gene: TRBJ1-5
CDR3nt: TGTGCCAGCTGGGGGACAGGGGGCAATCAGCCCCAGCATTTT
CDR3aa: CASWGTGGNQPQHF

abundance: once
v_gene: TRBV19
d_gene: -
j_gene: TRBJ1-3
CDR3nt: TGTGCCAGTAGTATCAATCTAAGGCTCCAGCGATCTGGAAACACCATATATTTT
CDR3aa: CASSINLRLQRSGNTIYF

abundance: -
v_gene: TRBV11-2
d_gene: -
j_gene: TRBJ1-6
CDR3nt: TGTGCCAGCAGCTTAGGGCCAGGATTCAATTCACCCCTCCACTTT
CDR3aa: CASSLGPGFNSPLHF

abundance: once
v_gene: TRBV28
d_gene: -
j_gene: TRBJ1-4
CDR3nt: TGTGCCAGCAGTTTGCCTAATGAAAAACTGTTTTTT
CDR3aa: CASSLPNEKLFF

abundance: -
v_gene: TRBV28
d_gene: -
j_gene: TRBJ2-7
CDR3nt: TGTGCCAGCAGTTTAGGGCAGGCTGGAGACGAGCAGTACTTC
CDR3aa: CASSLGQAGDEQYF

abundance: -
v_gene: TRBV23-1
d_gene: TRBD1
j_gene: TRBJ2-3
CDR3nt: TGCGCCAGCATCCCCCACGACAGGGGGAGCACAGATACGCAGTATTTT
CDR3aa: CASIPHDRGSTDTQYF

abundance: -
v_gene: TRBV4-3
d_gene: -
j_gene: TRBJ1-2
CDR3nt: TGCGCCAGCAGCCAAGCGGACTGGACGGCTGGCTACACCTTC
CDR3aa: CASSQADWTAGYTF

abundance: -
v_gene: TRBV7-6
d_gene: -
j_gene: TRBJ1-5
CDR3nt: TGTGCCAGCAGCTCGGGGAGATATCAGCCCCAGCATTTT
CDR3aa: CASSSGRYQPQHF

abundance: few
v_gene: TRBV5-6
d_gene: -
j_gene: TRBJ1-6
CDR3nt: TGTGCCAGCAGCTTGCCTAGGAATAATTCACCCCTCCACTTT
CDR3aa: CASSLPRNNSPLHF

abundance: -
v_gene: TRBV7-2
d_gene: -
j_gene: TRBJ1-2
CDR3nt: TGTGCCAGCAGCTTAGCGCTAGGGGGTCGCCACTACACCTTC
CDR3aa: CASSLALGGRHYTF

abundance: -
v_gene: TRBV28
d_gene: TRBD2
j_gene: TRBJ2-1
CDR3nt: TGTGCCAGCGCTCGGGGGGGGTCTTACAATGAGCAGTTCTTC
CDR3aa: CASARGGSYNEQFF

abundance: -
v_gene: TRBV7-2
d_gene: -
j_gene: TRBJ1-1
CDR3nt: TGTGCCAGCAGCTTAGGGACCGGCACTGAAGCTTTCTTT
CDR3aa: CASSLGTGTEAFF

abundance: -
v_gene: TRBV2
d_gene: TRBD1
j_gene: TRBJ1-2
CDR3nt: TGTGCCAGCAGTGAAGGGACAGGGGTCGGCTATGGCTACACCTTC
CDR3aa: CASSEGTGVGYGYTF

abundance: -
v_gene: TRBV6-1
d_gene: -
j_gene: TRBJ1-1
CDR3nt: TGTGCCAGCAGTGAATTTGCAGGGAGGGCTGAAGCTTTCTTT
CDR3aa: CASSEFAGRAEAFF

abundance: -
v_gene: TRBV19
d_gene: -
j_gene: TRBJ1-5
CDR3nt: TGTGCCAGTACCACGACAGGCCTGAGGAATCAGCCCCAGCATTTT
CDR3aa: CASTTTGLRNQPQHF

abundance: -
v_gene: TRBV28
d_gene: -
j_gene: TRBJ1-2
CDR3nt: TGTGCCAGCTCCGTAAAGGCAGGGGTAAAGGGCTACACCTTC
CDR3aa: CASSVKAGVKGYTF

abundance: -
v_gene: TRBV10-3
d_gene: -
j_gene: TRBJ2-6
CDR3nt: TGTGCCATCAGTGAGTCGAAGGCGGGGACTGGGGCCAACGTCCTGACTTTC
CDR3aa: CAISESKAGTGANVLTF

abundance: -
v_gene: TRBV14
d_gene: TRBD2
j_gene: TRBJ2-1
CDR3nt: TGTGCCAGCAGCCTCCGACTAGCGGGGGCTTCTTACAATGAGCAGTTCTTC
CDR3aa: CASSLRLAGASYNEQFF

abundance: few
v_gene: TRBV29-1
d_gene: -
j_gene: TRBJ1-4
CDR3nt: TGCAGCGTTATAGGACGGGTTAATGAAAAACTGTTTTTT
CDR3aa: CSVIGRVNEKLFF

abundance: -
v_gene: TRBV2
d_gene: TRBD1
j_gene: TRBJ2-7
CDR3nt: TGTGCCAGCAGAGGACAGGGGATGACACCGTACTTC
CDR3aa: CASRGQGMTPYF

abundance: -
v_gene: TRBV9
d_gene: -
j_gene: TRBJ2-7
CDR3nt: TGTGCCAGCAGCGTAGCGGCGGGGGCGCAGGACGAGCAGTACTTC
CDR3aa: CASSVAAGAQDEQYF

abundance: -
v_gene: TRBV4-2
d_gene: -
j_gene: TRBJ2-2
CDR3nt: TGTGCCAGCAGCCGTGGCCATTACGGGGACGCCGGGGAGCTGTTTTTT
CDR3aa: CASSRGHYGDAGELFF

abundance: -
v_gene: TRBV28
d_gene: -
j_gene: TRBJ1-6
CDR3nt: TGTGCCAGCAGCTCACCTCCACAGGTTAAACCCTATAATTCACCCCTCCACTTT
CDR3aa: CASSSPPQVKPYNSPLHF

abundance: -
v_gene: TRBV28
d_gene: TRBD1
j_gene: TRBJ1-2
CDR3nt: TGTGCCAGCAGTATCGACAGGGGTAGCTATGGCTACACCTTC
CDR3aa: CASSIDRGSYGYTF

abundance: once
v_gene: TRBV7-9
d_gene: TRBD1
j_gene: TRBJ1-1
CDR3nt: TGTGCCAACTCCCTAAAGACAGGGTGGGGTCGGAACACTGAAGCTTTCTTT
CDR3aa: CANSLKTGWGRNTEAFF

abundance: -
v_gene: TRBV7-3
d_gene: TRBD2
j_gene: TRBJ2-3
CDR3nt: TGTGCCAGCAGCTTAGCTAGCGGGAAAAGGGATACGCAGTATTTT
CDR3aa: CASSLASGKRDTQYF

abundance: -
v_gene: TRBV7-9
d_gene: -
j_gene: TRBJ2-7
CDR3nt: TGTGCCAGCAGCTTCCAGGGCGGTTCCGGTGAGCAGTACTTC
CDR3aa: CASSFQGGSGEQYF

abundance: -
v_gene: TRBV5-4
d_gene: -
j_gene: TRBJ1-2
CDR3nt: TGTGCCAGCAGCTCACGGCCCCTGGGAGACTATGGCTACACCTTC
CDR3aa: CASSSRPLGDYGYTF

abundance: -
v_gene: TRBV5-1
d_gene: -
j_gene: TRBJ2-5
CDR3nt: TGCGCCAGCAGCTTGGATTCCCCAGGAGGAGAGACCCAGTACTTC
CDR3aa: CASSLDSPGGETQYF

abundance: -
v_gene: TRBV27
d_gene: -
j_gene: TRBJ2-5
CDR3nt: TGTGCCAGCAGTTTTCGGGCCGCGCAAGAGACCCAGTACTTC
CDR3aa: CASSFRAAQETQYF

abundance: -
v_gene: TRBV7-9
d_gene: -
j_gene: TRBJ2-2
CDR3nt: TGTGCCAGCAGCTTAGCGGACGGAAGGGCCGGGGAGCTGTTTTTT
CDR3aa: CASSLADGRAGELFF

abundance: -
v_gene: TRBV28
d_gene: TRBD2
j_gene: TRBJ2-7
CDR3nt: TGTGCCAGCAGTGTTAGCGGGGGGGCCCTCGAGCAGTACTTC
CDR3aa: CASSVSGGALEQYF